This T cell receptor (beta chain) was captured by sequencing in a study of blood T cell repertoires in COVID-19. Study-level information: COVID-19 samples collected from the United States, Italy and Spain covered acute and convalescent phases. T cells, B-cell-depleted T cells, or PBMCs supplied cDNA or gDNA.

This CDR3 has 13 amino acids. CDR1 is MGHRA, CDR2 YSYEKL, per germline. Trimming stripped 4 bases from V and 5 bases from J, with 11 bases between. Per the authors' pipeline: Quantification of nucleated cells was approximated via reference gene primer amplification. Profiling relied on immunoSEQ multiplex PCR, and the TCRdb table lists in-frame clones only, not all of them. That table gives V, J and clone size, and the DNA gave D and trimming. The sample carries 52,000 or so clones, less than 90% recorded once. Sequencing was done on a sample of peripheral blood. The chain has TRBV4-1 and TRBJ2-5; TRBD2 is a possible D gene (6 bases). The clonotype comes from a man over 45 with acute or convalescent COVID-19. The CDR3 loop is CASSPGDRETQYF. CDR3 bases: TGCGCCAGCAGCCCGGGGGATCGGGAGACCCAGTACTTC.